These 23 T cell receptor beta chains came from one sample sequenced in a study of control samples from healthy donors and cancer patients (dated by TCRdb to between 2020 and 2021). The library was generated by the immunoSEQ multiplex PCR assay. This immuneACCESS table, as held by TCRdb, lists in-frame sequences with V and J called but not all clones. Of the missing ones, under half trace to an unresolved V gene in checked studies; the others have no known cause. The sample table shows about 85,000 clones, and about 88% are seen once. 7.6% of the sample rests with the top ten. What was sequenced was blood. These receptors all come from a woman aged 55-69 years in good health.

V and J are TRBV29-1 and TRBJ1-1, with a tentative D call TRBD1 (6 bases). V lost 3 bases and J lost 1, with 12 bases in between. Germline V lookup: CDR1 SQVTM, CDR2 ANQGSEA. This CDR3 comprises 14 residues. The CDR3 DNA reads as TGCAGCGTTGACCCGGGACAAAAGAACACTGAAGCTTTCTTT. Its translation is CSVDPGQKNTEAFF. The variable domain in full, with the rest retrieved from reference TRBV29-1 and TRBJ1-1, is SAVISQKPSRDICQRGTSLTIQCQVDSQVTMMFWYRQQPGQSLTLIATANQGSEATYESGFVIDKFPISRPNLTFSTLTVSNMSPEDSSIYLCSVDPGQKNTEAFFGQGTRLTVV.

V gene TRBV19 combines with J gene TRBJ1-1, with D unresolved. The germline V gene has CDR1 LNHDA and CDR2 SQIVND (reference sequence). CDR3 length: 13 amino acids. Trimming cost V 7 bases and J 1 base, with 10 bases left between them. The CDR3 region has the DNA TGTGCCAGTACTACCAGGTCGAACACTGAAGCTTTCTTT. Translated: CASTTRSNTEAFF.

The V gene is TRBV6-5, the J gene TRBJ2-2; 9 bases map to TRBD2. V lost 6 bases and J lost 7; bases outside the gene matches: 9. From germline, CDR1 is MNHEY and CDR2 SVGAGI. CDR3 length: 15 amino acids. CDR3 sequence: CASSTLGLAIGELFF. The CDR3 nucleotides are TGTGCCAGCAGCACCCTCGGACTAGCGATCGGGGAGCTGTTTTTT.

This rearrangement joins TRBV3-1 (or the pseudogene TRBV3-2) to TRBJ2-1; TRBD2 matches 10 bases. After removal of 1 base from V and 4 bases from J, the junction contained 4 bases not matched to a gene. The CDR3 runs to 16 residues. CDR1 and CDR2 (germline): LGHDT, YNNKEL (reference sequence). CDR3 DNA: TGTGCCAGCAGCCAAGCTGGACTAGCGGCGTACAATGAGCAGTTCTTC. It translates to CASSQAGLAAYNEQFF.

The genes are TRBV15 and TRBJ1-5; D call uncertain. There are 16 residues in the CDR3. CDR1 is LNHNV and CDR2 is YYDKDF in the germline V gene (reference sequence). V was clipped by 2 bases and J by 0 bases, with 11 bases between them. In nucleotides, the CDR3 is TGTGCCACCAGCAGATCGGGAGGGCCTAGCAATCAGCCCCAGCATTTT. It codes for CATSRSGGPSNQPQHF.

CDR3 sequence (DNA): TGTGCCAGCAGCTTAGTTCGCAGGGTTGACGAAAAACTGTTTTTT. Amino acids: CASSLVRRVDEKLFF. This chain connects TRBV7-8 to TRBJ1-4; maybe TRBD1 (5 bases). Looked up from germline, CDR1 is SGHVS and CDR2 is FQNEAQ. CDR3 size: 15 residues. Trimming stripped 1 base from V and 8 bases from J, with 14 bases between.

For this clone: The germline gene is not matched at one end of the junction; a read error may be the cause. The J gene is TRBJ1-2, the V gene TRBV6-5, with no clear D. CDR3 length equals 14 residues. Germline V lookup: CDR1 MNHEY, CDR2 SVGAGI. CDR3 amino acids: CASRPARRGIHSAF. The CDR3 nucleotides are TGTGCCAGCAGGCCCGCTCGCAGAGGTATCCATAGTGCCTTC.

The genes are TRBV4-3 and TRBJ1-2, with a weak D call TRBD1 (5 bases). The length of the CDR3 is 15 residues. The V and J ends lost 0 bases and 3 bases respectively, with 11 bases between them. The V gene's germline CDR1 is LGHNA and CDR2 YSLEER. CDR3 sequence reads: CASSQDRGLHYGYTF. The CDR3 DNA is TGCGCCAGCAGCCAAGATCGGGGGTTGCACTATGGCTACACCTTC.

The J gene is TRBJ2-7, the V gene TRBV3-1 (or the pseudogene TRBV3-2); no firm D call. Germline values: CDR1 LGHDT, CDR2 YNNKEL (reference sequence). The CDR3 extends over 13 amino acids. Trimming pared 4 bases from V and 6 bases from J, leaving 13 bases between. The CDR3 DNA sequence: TGTGCCAGCAGCCTCTGGTCTTCTGGCGAGCAGTACTTC. The encoded protein is CASSLWSSGEQYF.

The chain has TRBV4-1 and TRBJ2-1, with D perhaps assigned TRBD1 or TRBD2 (5 bases each). Per germline, CDR1 MGHRA and CDR2 YSYEKL. The CDR3 covers 14 residues. V was trimmed by 2 bases and J by 2 bases, leaving 7 bases between them. CDR3 bases: TGCGCCAGCAGCCAATGGGGGACCTACAATGAGCAGTTCTTC. It yields the protein CASSQWGTYNEQFF.

The V gene is TRBV19, the J gene TRBJ2-5; no clear D. V gave up 7 bases and J gave up 9 bases, with 12 bases separating them. This CDR3 comprises 11 residues. CDR1 is LNHDA, CDR2 SQIVND, per germline (reference sequence). The CDR3 loop reads CASTSGRSQYF. The CDR3 coding sequence is TGTGCCAGTACCTCCGGGCGATCCCAGTACTTC.

This chain joins TRBV28 and TRBJ2-4, with TRBD1 matching over 7 bases. V lost 5 bases to trimming and J lost 0 bases; unmatched junction nucleotides: 4. The CDR3 loop spans 15 amino acids. CDR1 MDHEN and CDR2 SYDVKM come from the germline V gene. CDR3 protein: CASSRGQLAKNIQYF. The DNA of the CDR3 is TGTGCCAGCAGTAGGGGACAGCTAGCCAAAAACATTCAGTACTTC.

This chain joins TRBV19 and TRBJ1-5; TRBD1 agrees at 9 bases. The V segment lost 1 base and the J segment 4 bases; nucleotides outside the gene matches: 14. The CDR3 is 19 residues long. Germline assignment: CDR1 LNHDA and CDR2 SQIVND (reference sequence). In DNA, the CDR3 is TGTGCCAGTAGTATAGCCGGGACAGGGACACAAGTAGGAAATCAGCCCCAGCATTTT. Encoded protein: CASSIAGTGTQVGNQPQHF.

The chain couples TRBV3-1 (or the pseudogene TRBV3-2) to TRBJ2-7, with D unclear. Germline V CDR1 and CDR2: LGHDT, YNNKEL (reference sequence). This CDR3 has 11 amino acids. Trimming shortened V by 2 bases and J by 3 bases, and 2 bases separated the two germline ends. CDR3 loop: CASSQYYEQYF. The DNA for the CDR3 is TGTGCCAGCAGCCAATACTACGAGCAGTACTTC.

The V and J genes are TRBV9 and TRBJ2-1, with 7 bases matching TRBD2. This CDR3 contains 15 residues. J lost 6 bases, V lost 0 bases, and 6 bases had no gene match. Germline assignment: CDR1 SGDLS and CDR2 YYNGEE. As DNA, the CDR3 is TGTGCCAGCAGCGTAGGCACTAGCGAATCCAATGAGCAGTTCTTC. It specifies CASSVGTSESNEQFF.

This clone is a singleton in its sample. At the DNA level, this CDR3 is encoded by other sequences in the same sample as well. The V and J genes are TRBV18 and TRBJ2-3; no reliable D call. This CDR3 contains 13 residues. CDR1 is KGHSH and CDR2 is LQKENI in the germline V gene. V shed 0 bases and J shed 0 bases, with 1 base lying between them. CDR3 sequence reads: CASSPPSTDTQYF. Written as DNA, the CDR3 is TGTGCCAGCTCACCACCTAGCACAGATACGCAGTATTTT.

The chain uses TRBV19 and TRBJ1-2, with D hard to call. CDR3 length: 13 residues. Trimming removed 7 bases from V and 3 bases from J, with 12 bases in between. The germline V gene has CDR1 LNHDA and CDR2 SQIVND (reference sequence). CDR3 nucleotides: TGTGCCAGTATAGGCAGGACCTACTATGGCTACACCTTC. It yields the protein CASIGRTYYGYTF.

The chain employs TRBV4-1 and TRBJ1-2, with D maybe TRBD1 (6 bases). This CDR3 is 14 amino acids long. The V end lost 4 bases, the J end lost 4 bases, and 13 bases lay between the germline ends. Germline V lookup: CDR1 MGHRA, CDR2 YSYEKL. The CDR3 coding sequence is TGCGCCAGCAGCCCGCAGGGGTCGGGCTATGGCTACACCTTC. It encodes CASSPQGSGYGYTF.

The rearrangement links TRBV19 to TRBJ2-1; perhaps D is TRBD1 or TRBD2 (6 bases each). CDR1 is LNHDA, CDR2 SQIVND, per germline (reference sequence). The length of the CDR3 is 16 residues. V gave up 1 base and J gave up 3 bases, with 13 bases separating them. DNA for the CDR3: TGTGCCAGTAGTATAGGGTCCGGGGGCGTCTACAATGAGCAGTTCTTC. Its translation: CASSIGSGGVYNEQFF.

The chain is built from TRBV11-3 and TRBJ1-1; D is possibly TRBD1 (6 bases). V was pared by 5 bases and J by 1 base, with 11 bases between. CDR1 and CDR2 from the germline V gene are SGHNT and YENEEA. CDR3 length: 14 amino acids. The CDR3 DNA is TGTGCCAGCAGCGACGGACAGCCGAACACTGAAGCTTTCTTT. Its protein is CASSDGQPNTEAFF.

The chain combines TRBV18 with TRBJ1-3, with 7 bases aligning to TRBD1. This CDR3 has 16 amino acids. Germline V gives CDR1 KGHSH, CDR2 LQKENI. Germline trimming cut 4 bases from V and 0 bases from J; bases unmatched to any gene: 6. CDR3: CASSQIQGDSGNTIYF. The CDR3 bases are TGTGCCAGCTCACAAATCCAGGGGGACTCTGGAAACACCATATATTTT.

This chain joins TRBV6-5 and TRBJ2-3; 9 nucleotides align to TRBD2. CDR1 and CDR2 from the germline V gene are MNHEY and SVGAGI. V was clipped by 2 bases and J by 0 bases; unmatched bases: 3. The CDR3 covers 16 residues. In nucleotides, the CDR3 is TGTGCCAGCAGTTACCCCGCGGGGGGGAGCACAGATACGCAGTATTTT. It is translated as CASSYPAGGSTDTQYF.

The CDR3 region has the DNA TGTGCCAGCAGTGCGGATCATCAGCCCCAGCATTTT. Residues: CASSADHQPQHF. The chain employs TRBV2 and TRBJ1-5; D not resolved. The CDR3 is 12 amino acids. The germline V gene encodes CDR1 SNHLY and CDR2 FYNNEI. Trimming shortened V by 4 bases and J by 5 bases, and 6 bases separated the two germline ends.